This TCR beta chain was captured by sequencing in a study of blood T cells in healthy people across ages. A second PCR of 7 to 11 cycles used a sample-barcoded 5' primer and a J-beta primer mix. One entry per CDR3 protein results from TCRdb running MiXCR on the 5' RACE reads. Among about 1,000,000 distinct CDR3 sequences, 40% to 45% were seen once, and the ten largest hold approximately 17%. Details on this clonotype: Antigen: not known. A much more abundant neighbour one base away suggests this may be a read error.

Notes on the study in general: Diversity of TCR beta per million T cells declined in a roughly linear way with age. Estimated diversity, derived from one million T cells, was regarded as an underestimate.

Trimming shortened V by 6 bases and J by 3 bases, and 18 bases separated the two germline ends. Germline CDR1 is ENHRY and CDR2 is SYGVKD. This CDR3 comprises 16 residues. The receptor was isolated from a woman aged 60 to 75 in good health. Sequences were obtained from blood. This chain connects TRBV10-3 to TRBJ2-1; tentatively, D is TRBD2 (5 bases). CDR3 bases: TGTGCCATCAGCGAAACGTCCGGACTCGACTACAATGAGCAGTTCTTC. Protein sequence: CAISETSGLDYNEQFF.